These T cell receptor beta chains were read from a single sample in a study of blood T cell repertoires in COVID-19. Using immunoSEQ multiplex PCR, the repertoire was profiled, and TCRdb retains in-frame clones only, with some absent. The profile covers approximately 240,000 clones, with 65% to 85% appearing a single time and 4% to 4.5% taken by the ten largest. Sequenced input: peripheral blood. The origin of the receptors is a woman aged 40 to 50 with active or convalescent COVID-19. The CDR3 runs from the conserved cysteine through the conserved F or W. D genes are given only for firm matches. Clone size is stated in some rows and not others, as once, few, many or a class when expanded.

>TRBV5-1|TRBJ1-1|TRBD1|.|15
TGCGCCAGCAGCTTGGTGGGGACAGGGGGTGCTGAAGCTTTCTTT
CASSLVGTGGAEAFF
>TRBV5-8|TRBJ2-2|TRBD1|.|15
TGTGCCAGCACAGGGGGTGGCAGGGCCGACGGGGAGCTGTTTTTT
CASTGGGRADGELFF
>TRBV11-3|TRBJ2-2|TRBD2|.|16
TGTGCCAGCAGCTGGGAAGGAGCGGGGGGTCCCGGGGAGCTGTTTTTT
CASSWEGAGGPGELFF
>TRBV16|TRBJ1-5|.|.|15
TGTGCCAGCAGCCAATCGTACGACGGGAATCAGCCCCAGCATTTT
CASSQSYDGNQPQHF
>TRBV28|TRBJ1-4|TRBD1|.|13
TGTGCCAGCAGTCCAGGGGGCGATGAAAAACTGTTTTTT
CASSPGGDEKLFF
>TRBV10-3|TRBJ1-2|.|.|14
TGTGCCGTCCAGGGAGGAAGGGCTAACTATGGCTACACCTTC
CAVQGGRANYGYTF
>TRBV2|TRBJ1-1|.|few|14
TGTGCCAGCAGACGGACAGACACGAACACTGAAGCTTTCTTT
CASRRTDTNTEAFF
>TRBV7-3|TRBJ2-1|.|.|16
TGTGCCAGCAGTTCGAGGGGGGGGCCCTCCTACAATGAGCAGTTCTTC
CASSSRGGPSYNEQFF
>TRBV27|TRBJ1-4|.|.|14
TGTGCCAGCAGTTTCCTGGCTTTGGGCGAAAAACTGTTTTTT
CASSFLALGEKLFF
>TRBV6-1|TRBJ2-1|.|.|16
TGTGCCAGCAGTGGGCAGTTTGCTGGCCGTTACAATGAGCAGTTCTTC
CASSGQFAGRYNEQFF
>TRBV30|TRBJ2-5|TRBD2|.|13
TGTGCCTGGAAACTAGCGGGGGTAGAGACCCAGTACTTC
CAWKLAGVETQYF
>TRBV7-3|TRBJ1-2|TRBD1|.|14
TGTGCCAGCAGCCCCGGACAGGGAGTGGGTGGCTACACCTTC
CASSPGQGVGGYTF
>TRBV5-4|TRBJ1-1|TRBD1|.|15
TGTGCCAGCAGCCTGAATCAGGGGGCAAGCACTGAAGCTTTCTTT
CASSLNQGASTEAFF
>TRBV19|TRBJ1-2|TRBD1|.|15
TGTGCCAGTAAGACCTACAGGGGAGGTAACTATGGCTACACCTTC
CASKTYRGGNYGYTF
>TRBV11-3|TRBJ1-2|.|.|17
TGTGCCAGCAGCTTAGGAATCCCCAAACATGACGGGTATGGCTACACCTTC
CASSLGIPKHDGYGYTF
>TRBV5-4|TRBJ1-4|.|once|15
TGTGCCAGCAGCGCCCAGGGTAACACTAATGAAAAACTGTTTTTT
CASSAQGNTNEKLFF
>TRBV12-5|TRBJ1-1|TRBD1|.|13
TGTGCTAGTGGCCAGGGGGAAGGGCAGAAAGCTTTCTTT
CASGQGEGQKAFF
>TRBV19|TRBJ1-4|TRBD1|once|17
TGTGCCAGTAGTATTCCGGTAACACAGGGGGCGCGGGAAAAACTGTTTTTT
CASSIPVTQGAREKLFF
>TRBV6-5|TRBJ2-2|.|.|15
TGTGCCAGCAGTAATGGGCGAAAGAACACCGGGGAGCTGTTTTTT
CASSNGRKNTGELFF
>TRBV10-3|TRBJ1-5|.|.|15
TGTGCCATCAGTGAGTCCACAGTAGGCAATCAGCCCCAGCATTTT
CAISESTVGNQPQHF
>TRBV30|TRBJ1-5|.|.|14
TGTGCCTGGGGGAGAGCAGGCGGCAATCAGCCCCAGCATTTT
CAWGRAGGNQPQHF
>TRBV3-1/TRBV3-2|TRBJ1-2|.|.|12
TGTGCCAGCAGCCAAGAGGGGGGTGGCTACACCTTC
CASSQEGGGYTF
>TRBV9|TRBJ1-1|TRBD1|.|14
TGTGCCAGCAGCACGGGACAGCCGAACACTGAAGCTTTCTTT
CASSTGQPNTEAFF
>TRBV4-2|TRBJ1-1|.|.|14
TGTGCCAGCAGCCAAGGTTCACAGAACACTGAAGCTTTCTTT
CASSQGSQNTEAFF
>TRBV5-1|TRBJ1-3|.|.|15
TGCGCCAGCAGCCCGGACAGTCTGGCTGGAAACACCATATATTTT
CASSPDSLAGNTIYF
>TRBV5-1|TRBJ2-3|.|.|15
TGCGCCAGCAGCTTGGATGGAGTTAGCACAGATACGCAGTATTTT
CASSLDGVSTDTQYF
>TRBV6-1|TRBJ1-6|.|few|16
TGTGCCAGCAGTGCCGTGACACCTGCCTATAATTCACCCCTCCACTTT
CASSAVTPAYNSPLHF
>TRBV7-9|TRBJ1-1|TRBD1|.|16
TGTGCCAGCAGCTTACCGGGGACAGGGGAAAACACTGAAGCTTTCTTT
CASSLPGTGENTEAFF
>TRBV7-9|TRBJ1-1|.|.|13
TGTGCCAGCAGCTCCGGACAGCACACTGAAGCTTTCTTT
CASSSGQHTEAFF
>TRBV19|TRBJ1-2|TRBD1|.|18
TGTGCCAGTAGTAACCAAATAAGATCGACAGGGACTAACTATGGCTACACCTTC
CASSNQIRSTGTNYGYTF
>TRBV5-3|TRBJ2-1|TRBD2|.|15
TGTGCCAGAAGCGGGACTAGCGAAACCTACAATGAGCAGTTCTTC
CARSGTSETYNEQFF
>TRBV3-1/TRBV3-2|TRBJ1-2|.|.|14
TGTGCCAGCAGCCAAAGAGCGGGGGACTATGGCTACACCTTC
CASSQRAGDYGYTF
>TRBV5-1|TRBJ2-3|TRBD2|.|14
TGCGCCAGCAAAGCGGGGGGGCAAGGAGATACGCAGTATTTT
CASKAGGQGDTQYF
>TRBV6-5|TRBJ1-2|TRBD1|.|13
TGTGCCAGCAGTTCAGGGGGTAGCTATGGCTACACCTTC
CASSSGGSYGYTF
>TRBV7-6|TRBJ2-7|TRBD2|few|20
TGTGCCAGCAGCCCCAGGGCAACACTAGCGGGGGGGCCTCTCCCCTACGAGCAGTACTTC
CASSPRATLAGGPLPYEQYF
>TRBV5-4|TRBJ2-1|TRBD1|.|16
TGTGCCAGCAGCCCCTGGACAGGGGGCGGCTACAATGAGCAGTTCTTC
CASSPWTGGGYNEQFF
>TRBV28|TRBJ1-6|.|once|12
TGTGCCAGCCGGGTCGGTGGATCACCCCTCCACTTT
CASRVGGSPLHF
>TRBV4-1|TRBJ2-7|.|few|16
TGCGCCAGCAGCCAAGATCGATCGGCGGCCTTAGGAGAGCAGTACTTC
CASSQDRSAALGEQYF
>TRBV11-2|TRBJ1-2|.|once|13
TGTGCCAGCAGCGTCAGGGGTACATACGGCTACACCTTC
CASSVRGTYGYTF
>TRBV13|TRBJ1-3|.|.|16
TGTGCCAGCAGCTTAGGCCGGGGGAGCACTGGAAACACCATATATTTT
CASSLGRGSTGNTIYF
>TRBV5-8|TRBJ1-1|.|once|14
TGTGCCAGCAGCGACGGGACTAGTGGAACTGAAGCTTTCTTT
CASSDGTSGTEAFF
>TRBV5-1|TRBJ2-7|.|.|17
TGCGCCAGCAGCTCAAGACCTAGCATCGGGTTTGCGTACGAGCAGTACTTC
CASSSRPSIGFAYEQYF
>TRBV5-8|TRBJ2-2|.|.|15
TGTGCCAGCAGCCCCCGGACAGTTAACACCGGGGAGCTGTTTTTT
CASSPRTVNTGELFF
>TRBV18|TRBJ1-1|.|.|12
TGTGCCAGCTCCGAAGGGGATACTGAAGCTTTCTTT
CASSEGDTEAFF